The following is a T cell receptor (beta chain) sequence with its context. The data were taken from a study of blood T cell repertoires in COVID-19. About the research overall: Samples came from the United States, Italy and Spain, spanning acute and convalescent COVID-19. The cDNA or gDNA used as material had been derived from T cells, B-cell-depleted T cells, or PBMCs.

Original processing methods: Amplification with reference gene primers provided the estimates of nucleated cell counts. The table came from immunoSEQ multiplex PCR; TCRdb's copy has only in-frame clones and leaves some out. The DNA gave D and trimming, while V, J and clone size come from that table. The table shows 150,000 or so clones, with roughly 80% occurring only once. CDR3 size: 15 residues. The ends lost 2 bases at V and 7 bases at J; junction bases unmatched: 8. CDR1 and CDR2 (germline): SGDLS, YYNGEE. This TCR came from a man in his sixties with acute or convalescent COVID-19. This rearrangement joins TRBV9 to TRBJ2-2; 7 positions agree with TRBD1. The source material was peripheral blood. For the CDR3, the DNA is TGTGCCAGCAGCGTCGGGACAGTTACAGGCGGGGAGCTGTTTTTT. Protein product: CASSVGTVTGGELFF.